This T cell receptor beta chain stems from a study of blood T cell repertoires in COVID-19. Study context: Whether acute or convalescent, the COVID-19 samples came from the United States, Italy and Spain. Sample material is recorded as cDNA or gDNA derived from T cells, B-cell-depleted T cells, or PBMCs.

Authors' processing steps: It was from reference gene primer amplification that nucleated cell counts were estimated. Produced via immunoSEQ multiplex PCR; TCRdb's table is partial and in-frame only. That table furnishes V, J and clone size, whereas the DNA furnished D and trimming. Among under 200,000 clones listed, 80% to 95% were seen once. The V end was cut by 4 bases, the J end by 4 bases, with 10 bases between. This CDR3 region has 13 residues. Germline loops: CDR1 SGHTA, CDR2 FQGNSA. The clonotype comes from a man between 50 and 59 years old with acute or convalescent COVID-19. The sequencing input was peripheral blood. V and J are TRBV7-2 and TRBJ2-5, with D tentatively TRBD2 (6 bases). The CDR3 sequence is CASSSSGGETQYF. The CDR3 nucleotides read TGTGCCAGCAGCTCCTCCGGGGGAGAGACCCAGTACTTC.